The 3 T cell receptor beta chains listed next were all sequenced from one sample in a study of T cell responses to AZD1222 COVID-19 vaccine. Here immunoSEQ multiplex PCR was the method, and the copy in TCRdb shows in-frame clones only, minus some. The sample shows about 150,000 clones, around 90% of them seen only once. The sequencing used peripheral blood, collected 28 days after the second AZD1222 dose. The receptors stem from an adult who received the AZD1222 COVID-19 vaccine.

In DNA, the CDR3 is TGTGCCAGCAGTCTGACTAGCGGGGGTGGAACGCAGTATTTT. Its translation is CASSLTSGGGTQYF. V usage is TRBV7-6 and J usage is TRBJ2-3; 12 positions match TRBD2. Germline assignment: CDR1 SGHVS and CDR2 FNYEAQ. V was pared by 6 bases and J by 9 bases, with 7 bases of the junction left unmatched. This CDR3 comprises 14 residues.

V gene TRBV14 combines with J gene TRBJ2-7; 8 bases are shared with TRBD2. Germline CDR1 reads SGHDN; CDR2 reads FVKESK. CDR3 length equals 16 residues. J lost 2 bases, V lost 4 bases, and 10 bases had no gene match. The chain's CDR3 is CASSRPGLVGTYEQYF. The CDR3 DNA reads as TGTGCCAGCAGCCGTCCGGGACTAGTGGGAACCTACGAGCAGTACTTC.

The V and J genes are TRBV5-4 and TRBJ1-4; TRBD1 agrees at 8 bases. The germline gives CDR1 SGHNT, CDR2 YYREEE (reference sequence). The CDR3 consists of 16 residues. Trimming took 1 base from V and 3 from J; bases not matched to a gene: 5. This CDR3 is CASSLFGGQANEKLFF. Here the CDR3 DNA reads TGTGCCAGCAGCTTGTTCGGGGGACAGGCTAATGAAAAACTGTTTTTT.